This TCR beta chain appears in the sequencing data of a study of PD-L1 blockade in urothelial cancer. Looking at the study overall: About 85% of the roughly 29 patients were men whose urothelial cancer was bladder-origin. Median blood clonality was about 0.086, with some 89,000 unique TCRs.

This clone showed up just once. Locally advanced or metastatic urothelial carcinoma was present in patients. Method: immunoSEQ multiplex PCR; TCRdb's copy keeps in-frame clones and lacks some. The profile shows approximately 79,000 clones, about 85% of them singletons. After removal of 5 bases from V and 6 bases from J, the junction contained 20 bases not matched to a gene. The CDR3 length is 19 residues. CDR1 and CDR2 (germline): SGHAT, FQNNGV. The chain has TRBV11-2 and TRBJ1-4, with 8 bases identical to TRBD1. Specimen: PBMCs, collected around atezolizumab (anti-PD-L1) treatment. The receptor comes from a woman in her sixties or seventies with urothelial cancer. CDR3 protein: CASSHPRDRKNGVDEKLFF. Here the CDR3 DNA reads TGTGCCAGCAGCCACCCTAGGGACAGGAAAAACGGGGTGGATGAAAAACTGTTTTTT.